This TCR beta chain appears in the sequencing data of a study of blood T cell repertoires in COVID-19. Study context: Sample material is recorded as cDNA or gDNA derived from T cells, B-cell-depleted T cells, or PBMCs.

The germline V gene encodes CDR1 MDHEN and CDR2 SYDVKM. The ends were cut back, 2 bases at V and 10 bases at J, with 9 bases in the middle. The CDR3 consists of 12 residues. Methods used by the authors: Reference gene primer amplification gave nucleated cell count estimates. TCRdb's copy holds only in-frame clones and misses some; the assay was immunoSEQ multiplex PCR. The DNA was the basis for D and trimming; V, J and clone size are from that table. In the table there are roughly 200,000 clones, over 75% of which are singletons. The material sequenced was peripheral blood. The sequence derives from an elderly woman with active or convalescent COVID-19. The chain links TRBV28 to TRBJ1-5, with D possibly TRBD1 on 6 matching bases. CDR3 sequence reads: CASSLAGDPQHF. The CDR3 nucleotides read TGTGCCAGCAGTTTAGCAGGGGATCCCCAGCATTTT.